Listed below are T cell receptor beta chains from one sample, sequenced in a study of T cell changes during pregnancy in multiple sclerosis. Assay used: immunoSEQ multiplex PCR; TCRdb lists only in-frame clones, some missing. The sample records 40,000 to 60,000 clones, less than 95% being singletons. The sample was CD8+ T cells from peripheral blood mononuclear cells, taken in the second trimester of pregnancy. The source of these receptors is a female donor with multiple sclerosis, enrolled in a pregnancy study. Both conserved end residues are part of each CDR3. A D gene is named only where the DNA matches it firmly. A clone size is listed for some rows: how often the clone was seen (once, few, many), or a class if it is expanded.

TRBJ1-6 | NA | TRBV7-9 | TRBD1 | CASSLTGTVNSPLHF | TGTGCCAGCAGCCTAACCGGGACAGTGAATTCACCCCTCCACTTT
TRBJ1-3 | once | TRBV11-2 | NA | CASSLLRDTIYF | TGTGCCAGCAGCTTACTCCGGGACACCATATATTTT
TRBJ2-5 | NA | TRBV7-6 | NA | CASSSPMFSGAGMETQYF | TGTGCCAGCAGCTCGCCTATGTTCTCAGGGGCCGGCATGGAGACCCAGTACTTC
TRBJ2-1 | once | TRBV11-2 | TRBD2 | CASRIGRSSYNEQFF | TGTGCCAGCAGGATCGGGAGGAGCTCCTACAATGAGCAGTTCTTC
TRBJ1-1 | NA | TRBV9 | TRBD1 | CASSSSGGGTEAFF | TGTGCCAGCAGCTCGTCAGGGGGAGGCACTGAAGCTTTCTTT
TRBJ2-7 | NA | TRBV9 | NA | CASSSSGNYEQYF | TGTGCCAGCAGCTCCTCAGGGAACTACGAGCAGTACTTC
TRBJ2-5 | NA | TRBV9 | NA | CASSGPGTQETQYF | TGTGCCAGCAGCGGTCCGGGAACCCAAGAGACCCAGTACTTC
TRBJ2-1 | NA | TRBV13 | NA | CASSSSLEADNEQFF | TGTGCCAGCAGCTCATCACTAGAGGCGGACAATGAGCAGTTCTTC
TRBJ2-1 | NA | TRBV13 | NA | CASSLGAGYNEQFF | TGTGCCAGCAGCTTAGGGGCAGGGTACAATGAGCAGTTCTTC
TRBJ2-5 | NA | TRBV9 | TRBD1 | CASSVAGRGQETQYF | TGTGCCAGCAGCGTAGCGGGCAGGGGGCAAGAGACCCAGTACTTC
TRBJ1-1 | NA | TRBV13 | NA | CASSTGNSLGTEAFF | TGTGCCAGCAGCACGGGGAACAGCCTCGGGACTGAAGCTTTCTTT
TRBJ1-1 | NA | TRBV27 | TRBD1 | CASSPLRDRNPLNIEAFF | TGTGCCAGCAGTCCACTCCGGGACAGGAACCCGCTGAACATTGAAGCTTTCTTT
TRBJ1-5 | NA | TRBV4-3 | TRBD1 | CASSPGTGSNQPQHF | TGCGCCAGCAGCCCTGGGACAGGAAGCAATCAGCCCCAGCATTTT
TRBJ2-3 | NA | TRBV5-6 | TRBD2 | CASSSPSGGRRDTQYF | TGTGCCAGCAGCTCCCCTAGCGGGGGGCGGAGAGATACGCAGTATTTT
TRBJ2-7 | NA | TRBV19 | NA | CASSMGRAYEQYF | TGTGCCAGTAGTATGGGCAGGGCCTACGAGCAGTACTTC
TRBJ2-3 | NA | TRBV9 | TRBD2 | CASSAPSGVTDTQYF | TGTGCCAGCAGCGCCCCGAGCGGGGTCACAGATACGCAGTATTTT
TRBJ2-3 | NA | TRBV6-4 | TRBD2 | CASSPTSGGTDTQYF | TGTGCCAGCAGTCCAACTAGCGGGGGCACAGATACGCAGTATTTT
TRBJ2-1 | NA | TRBV19 | NA | CASSMPGNEQFF | TGTGCCAGTAGTATGCCGGGGAATGAGCAGTTCTTC
TRBJ1-2 | once | TRBV13 | TRBD1 | CASSLGQGKGYTF | TGTGCCAGCAGCTTAGGACAGGGGAAGGGCTACACCTTC
TRBJ2-7 | NA | TRBV6-1 | TRBD1 | CASSESAGQGSYEQYF | TGTGCCAGCAGTGAATCGGCGGGACAGGGATCGTACGAGCAGTACTTC
TRBJ1-5 | NA | TRBV19 | TRBD1 | CASREEGTGGSQPQHF | TGTGCCAGTAGAGAAGAAGGGACAGGGGGGAGTCAGCCCCAGCATTTT
TRBJ2-7 | NA | TRBV7-6 | NA | CASSLGDPTGNEQYF | TGTGCCAGCAGCCTAGGGGACCCTACAGGGAACGAGCAGTACTTC
TRBJ1-5 | NA | TRBV11-2 | TRBD1 | CASSDRGHSNQPQHF | TGTGCCAGCAGCGACAGGGGGCATAGCAATCAGCCCCAGCATTTT
TRBJ1-2 | NA | TRBV25-1 | TRBD1 | CASSFSGTGAFTF | TGTGCCAGCAGTTTCTCCGGGACAGGGGCTTTCACCTTC
TRBJ2-7 | NA | TRBV10-3 | TRBD2 | CAISASTGTSGVYEQYF | TGTGCCATCAGTGCGTCGACGGGGACTAGCGGGGTCTACGAGCAGTACTTC
TRBJ2-7 | NA | TRBV7-9 | TRBD1 | CASSLDRDRGYEQYF | TGTGCCAGCAGCTTAGACCGGGACAGGGGCTACGAGCAGTACTTC
TRBJ2-5 | NA | TRBV9 | TRBD2 | CASSLGGGLYQETQYF | TGTGCCAGCAGCCTTGGCGGGGGACTTTACCAAGAGACCCAGTACTTC
TRBJ2-7 | NA | TRBV10-3 | TRBD1 | CAISESGTGGYEQYF | TGTGCCATCAGTGAGTCGGGGACAGGGGGGTACGAGCAGTACTTC
TRBJ2-7 | NA | TRBV15 | NA | CATSRDSDSGEQYF | TGTGCCACCAGCAGAGACAGTGATTCGGGCGAGCAGTACTTC
TRBJ1-2 | once | TRBV5-8 | NA | CASSLAVGAYGYTF | TGTGCCAGCAGCTTGGCCGTGGGGGCCTATGGCTACACCTTC
TRBJ2-3 | NA | TRBV9 | NA | CASSREYRPLLYF | TGTGCCAGCAGCCGTGAATACAGACCCCTTTTATATTTT
TRBJ2-5 | NA | TRBV7-6 | NA | CASSLAGLGETQYF | TGTGCCAGCAGCTTAGCGGGGCTGGGGGAGACCCAGTACTTC
TRBJ2-7 | NA | TRBV5-4 | TRBD1 | CASSPWTGQLSYEQYF | TGTGCCAGCAGTCCATGGACGGGACAGCTCTCCTACGAGCAGTACTTC
TRBJ2-2 | medium-sized | TRBV6-4 | NA | CASSAGGNTGELFF | TGTGCCAGCAGTGCGGGGGGCAACACCGGGGAGCTGTTTTTT
TRBJ1-1 | NA | TRBV29-1 | NA | CSVETGMNTEAFF | TGCAGCGTTGAGACAGGAATGAACACTGAAGCTTTCTTT
TRBJ2-7 | NA | TRBV7-9 | NA | CASSLETGYEQYF | TGTGCCAGCAGCTTAGAAACAGGGTACGAGCAGTACTTC
TRBJ2-7 | once | TRBV7-3 | TRBD2 | CASSRSGGASYEQYF | TGTGCCAGCAGCCGCAGCGGGGGGGCCTCCTACGAGCAGTACTTC
TRBJ1-1 | NA | TRBV4-2 | NA | CASSQATGSNTEAFF | TGTGCCAGCAGCCAAGCCACAGGGAGTAACACTGAAGCTTTCTTT
TRBJ2-3 | NA | TRBV2 | NA | CASSEEVRLETDTQYF | TGTGCCAGCAGTGAAGAAGTCCGGCTGGAGACAGATACGCAGTATTTT
TRBJ2-2 | NA | TRBV7-3 | NA | CASSFNRDTGELFF | TGTGCCAGCAGCTTTAACAGGGACACCGGGGAGCTGTTTTTT
TRBJ2-7 | once | TRBV19 | TRBD1 | CASSATGTVSYEQYF | TGTGCCAGTAGCGCAACCGGGACAGTCAGCTACGAGCAGTACTTC
TRBJ2-1 | NA | TRBV27 | TRBD1 | CASSLGTANEQFF | TGTGCCAGCAGCCTCGGGACAGCCAATGAGCAGTTCTTC
TRBJ1-2 | NA | TRBV11-2 | TRBD1 | CASSLGDRVDGYTF | TGTGCCAGCAGCTTAGGGGACAGGGTTGATGGCTACACCTTC
TRBJ1-2 | once | TRBV6-1 | NA | CASSDVGGVYGYTF | TGTGCCAGCAGTGACGTGGGAGGGGTCTATGGCTACACCTTC
TRBJ2-3 | NA | TRBV7-2 | TRBD1 | CASSLWTGLTSTDTQYF | TGTGCCAGCAGCCTCTGGACAGGTCTTACTAGCACAGATACGCAGTATTTT
TRBJ1-1 | once | TRBV9 | TRBD1 | CASSVVGQKSEAFF | TGTGCCAGCAGCGTAGTGGGACAGAAGTCTGAAGCTTTCTTT
TRBJ2-7 | medium-sized | TRBV7-9 | TRBD2 | CASSSASGGRAYEQYF | TGTGCCAGCAGCTCAGCTAGCGGGGGGAGGGCCTACGAGCAGTACTTC
TRBJ2-5 | NA | TRBV9 | NA | CASSLGEDLRETQYF | TGTGCCAGCAGCCTGGGGGAGGACCTACGAGAGACCCAGTACTTC
TRBJ2-7 | NA | TRBV5-1 | NA | CASGLGLPEYF | TGCGCCAGCGGCCTCGGACTACCGGAGTACTTC
TRBJ1-5 | NA | TRBV4-2 | NA | CATRLGEGNQPQHF | TGTGCCACCCGACTCGGGGAGGGCAATCAGCCCCAGCATTTT
TRBJ1-2 | NA | TRBV19 | TRBD1 | CASSPGTDYGYTF | TGTGCCAGTAGTCCCGGGACAGACTATGGCTACACCTTC
TRBJ2-5 | NA | TRBV7-9 | NA | CASVELGTQYF | TGTGCCAGCGTAGAACTTGGGACCCAGTACTTC